This T cell receptor (beta chain) was identified during a study of tumor and adjacent non-tumor tissue in lung cancer. In the study overall: Some 4.2 million productive TCRbeta reads were obtained per sample on average.

Germline V gives CDR1 MNHEY, CDR2 SVGAGI. The ends were cut back, 6 bases at V and 6 bases at J, with 14 bases in the middle. This CDR3 has 13 amino acids. As concerns this clonotype: This likely comes from a read error, as the CDR3 has no conserved phenylalanine or tryptophan at its end.

The library came from three nested PCR rounds adapted from ARM-PCR protocols. TCRdb itself ran the multiplex PCR reads through MiXCR, one entry per CDR3 protein. The table includes about 67,000 distinct CDR3 sequences, around 76% detected once. This sample's RNA came from whole unsorted tissue. The normal lung tissue was taken more than 3 cm from the tumor edge. This sequence joins TRBV6-5 and TRBJ1-1; D possibly corresponds to TRBD1 (6 bases). The TCR was taken from a man aged 55 to 70 with non-small cell lung cancer. The material sequenced was distant non-tumor lung tissue. This CDR3 reads CASSYEQGSEAFL. The CDR3 DNA is TGTGCCAGCAGCTACGAACAGGGATCTGAAGCTTTCTTA.